The T cell receptor beta chain under discussion was sequenced for a study of PD-L1 blockade in urothelial cancer. Turning to the study itself: The authors examined blood 3 weeks (second dose) and 6 weeks after treatment start. Median T cell yield per blood sample was about 150,000 cells.

Time point in this sample: peripheral blood 6 weeks after treatment start. Patients were living with locally advanced or metastatic urothelial carcinoma. Here immunoSEQ multiplex PCR was the method, and the copy in TCRdb shows in-frame clones only, minus some. The sample yields 120,000 or so clones, 86% seen once. V gave up 4 bases and J gave up 5 bases, with 7 bases separating them. The CDR3 is made up of 12 amino acids. Germline CDR1 and CDR2: SGHTA and FQGNSA. Sample: PBMCs, taken around atezolizumab (anti-PD-L1) treatment. The chain uses TRBV7-2 and TRBJ2-3; no clear D gene. This TCR came from a man aged 50 to 59 with urothelial cancer. This CDR3 is CASSSVRDTQYF. The CDR3 nucleotides are TGTGCCAGCAGCTCGGTGCGAGATACGCAGTATTTT.